One sample yielded the 30 T cell receptor beta chains listed below, sequenced in a study of memory CD4+ T cells and cytomegalovirus serostatus. Single viable CD3+CD4+CD8-CD45RO+ cells were sorted as the memory CD4+ T cells. Here immunoSEQ multiplex PCR was the method, and the copy in TCRdb shows in-frame clones only, minus some. Among some 50,000 clones listed, roughly four fifths were seen once. Sequencing was performed on memory CD4+ T cells from blood. These receptors came from an adult in good health and CMV-seronegative.

This rearrangement joins TRBV7-2 to TRBJ1-2; 7 bases are shared with TRBD1. V lost 5 bases to trimming and J lost 5 bases; unmatched junction nucleotides: 8. Germline assignment: CDR1 SGHTA and CDR2 FQGNSA. The CDR3 spans 14 residues. The CDR3 nucleotides read TGTGCCAGCAGCACCCGACAGGGACAATATGGCTACACCTTC. This translates into CASSTRQGQYGYTF.

Note on this clone: At one of its ends the junction is not consistent with the germline gene, which may arise from a read error. This rearrangement joins TRBV6-6 to TRBJ2-7, with D maybe TRBD1 (6 bases). The CDR3 has 13 amino acids. The germline gives CDR1 MNHNY, CDR2 SVGAGI (reference sequence). As DNA, the CDR3 is TGTGCCAGCAGGTACTCTCAGGGGTACGAGCAGTACTTC. Its protein is CASRYSQGYEQYF.

This chain uses TRBV7-9 with TRBJ2-1; 8 positions match TRBD2. CDR3 length equals 15 residues. Germline CDR1 is SEHNR and CDR2 is FQNEAQ (reference sequence). Unmatched junction bases numbered 6, after V lost 1 base and J lost 7 bases. The CDR3 protein is CASSLGLAGINEQFF. The CDR3 DNA follows: TGTGCCAGCAGCTTAGGGCTAGCGGGTATTAATGAGCAGTTCTTC.

V and J are TRBV2 and TRBJ1-5; no definite D call. Germline V gene sequence: CDR1 SNHLY, CDR2 FYNNEI. This CDR3 region has 14 residues. V lost 2 bases and J 3 bases, leaving 8 bases between the germline ends. The CDR3 loop is CASSENSFNQPQHF. Here the CDR3 DNA reads TGTGCCAGCAGTGAAAACAGCTTCAATCAGCCCCAGCATTTT.

The J gene is TRBJ1-4, the V gene TRBV19, with D uncertain. V was clipped by 5 bases and J by 8 bases, with 18 bases between them. CDR1 LNHDA and CDR2 SQIVND come from the germline V gene (reference sequence). The CDR3 sequence is 15 residues long. As DNA, the CDR3 is TGTGCCAGTAGTCCCCCGCCCCCAAGGAGCGAAAAACTGTTTTTT. Its protein is CASSPPPPRSEKLFF.

The chain recombines TRBV9 with TRBJ2-7, with unresolved D. Per the germline V gene, CDR1 is SGDLS and CDR2 is YYNGEE. Trimming cost V 0 bases and J 3 bases, with 13 bases left between them. This CDR3 is 15 amino acids long. CDR3 nucleotide sequence: TGTGCCAGCAGCGTAGGTACATCTGGGGTCTACGAGCAGTACTTC. It is translated as CASSVGTSGVYEQYF.

This chain joins TRBV4-3 and TRBJ2-1, with D tentatively TRBD1 or TRBD2 (6 bases each). This CDR3 spans 17 amino acids. Germline CDR1 reads LGHNA; CDR2 reads YSLEER. The V and J ends lost 4 bases and 3 bases respectively, with 19 bases between them. CDR3: CASSLVVGGIGYNEQFF. The CDR3 bases are TGCGCCAGCAGCCTGGTGGTCGGGGGCATTGGCTACAATGAGCAGTTCTTC.

The chain has TRBV7-2 and TRBJ2-5; weak D call: TRBD1 (6 bases). Germline loops: CDR1 SGHTA, CDR2 FQGNSA. The CDR3 is 15 residues long. Trimming removed 3 bases from V and 4 bases from J, with 15 bases in between. The CDR3 loop is CASSLGDTFGETQYF. The DNA of the CDR3 is TGTGCCAGCAGCTTGGGGGACACCTTCGGAGAGACCCAGTACTTC.

This clone has a single count. V and J are TRBV10-3 and TRBJ1-1; 11 bases map to TRBD1. In germline, CDR1 is ENHRY, CDR2 SYGVKD. CDR3 length: 18 residues. Trimming at V came to 11 bases and at J to 1 base, leaving 18 bases not matched to a gene. CDR3 amino acids: CAQAVIRGQGARNTEAFF. The CDR3 DNA reads as TGTGCCCAGGCGGTTATTCGAGGACAGGGGGCGAGGAACACTGAAGCTTTCTTT.

This chain links TRBV5-4 with TRBJ1-2; maybe TRBD1 (5 bases). V lost 1 base, J lost 8 bases, and 12 bases lay in between. Per the germline V gene, CDR1 is SGHNT and CDR2 is YYREEE (reference sequence). The CDR3 sequence is 13 residues long. Here the CDR3 reads CASSLPAGNGYTF. CDR3 DNA sequence: TGTGCCAGCAGCTTGCCGGCAGGGAACGGCTACACCTTC.

The chain is built from TRBV27 and TRBJ2-3; tentative D call: TRBD2 (5 bases). Germline lookup yields CDR1 MNHEY and CDR2 SMNVEV (reference sequence). The CDR3 sequence is 15 residues long. The germline V and J ends were trimmed by 1 base and 0 bases, with 8 bases remaining between them. CDR3 in amino acids: CASSLYGRSTDTQYF. CDR3 bases: TGTGCCAGCAGTTTATATGGGAGAAGCACAGATACGCAGTATTTT.

The gene calls are TRBV19 and TRBJ1-5, with D uncertain. The CDR3 has 15 residues. V lost 6 bases, J lost 4 bases, and 16 bases lay in between. The germline CDR1 and CDR2 sequences are LNHDA and SQIVND (reference sequence). In nucleotides, the CDR3 is TGTGCCAGTAGATCCCTCCAGAGGCAGAATCAGCCCCAGCATTTT. Protein sequence: CASRSLQRQNQPQHF.

J is TRBJ2-5 and V is TRBV28, with TRBD2 identical over 7 bases. V lost 8 bases and J lost 5; bases outside the gene matches: 14. Germline CDR1 MDHEN, CDR2 SYDVKM. The CDR3 is 15 residues long. CDR3 in amino acids: CASYTRGELLETQYF. The CDR3 region has the DNA TGTGCCAGCTACACCCGGGGGGAACTACTGGAGACCCAGTACTTC.

This rearrangement joins TRBV10-1 to TRBJ2-7; D gene unclear. Germline assignment: CDR1 WNHNN and CDR2 SYGVQD (reference sequence). Trimming took 6 bases from V and 0 from J, leaving 6 bases between them. The CDR3 contains 12 residues. The CDR3 spells CASSRSSYEQYF. For the CDR3, the DNA is TGCGCCAGCAGCAGGAGCTCCTACGAGCAGTACTTC.

J is TRBJ1-1 and V is TRBV6-4; tentative D call: TRBD1 (5 bases). Germline V gene lookup returns CDR1 MRHNA and CDR2 SNTAGT. Trimming left V 8 bases short and J 9 bases short, with 16 bases between. The CDR3 totals 12 residues. CDR3 sequence reads: CASASQDRKAFF. CDR3 in DNA: TGTGCCAGCGCCTCCCAAGACAGAAAAGCTTTCTTT.

The CDR3 region has the DNA TGTGCCACCAGCAGAGGGGAAGGCGGGGGGTACGAGCAGTACTTC. Amino acids: CATSRGEGGGYEQYF. The rearrangement uses TRBV15 and TRBJ2-7, with TRBD2 matching 8 bases. Germline V gene sequence: CDR1 LNHNV, CDR2 YYDKDF (reference sequence). Unmatched junction bases numbered 6, after V lost 1 base and J lost 4 bases. This CDR3 spans 15 amino acids.

This clone has at least ten counts. The chain is built from TRBV7-2 and TRBJ2-3, with TRBD1 as a possible D gene (5 bases). This CDR3 region has 13 residues. The germline V and J ends were trimmed by 5 bases and 7 bases, with 13 bases remaining between them. CDR1 and CDR2 (germline): SGHTA, FQGNSA. CDR3: CASSPTQGYTQYF. The CDR3 nucleotides read TGTGCCAGCAGCCCCACTCAGGGTTATACGCAGTATTTT.

The rearrangement uses TRBV4-3 and TRBJ1-3; D unclear. This CDR3 comprises 18 residues. Trimming stripped 0 bases from V and 0 bases from J, with 15 bases between. The germline V gene has CDR1 LGHNA and CDR2 YSLEER. The CDR3, as DNA: TGCGCCAGCAGCCAAGACTCAGGAGAGAGTTTCTCTGGAAACACCATATATTTT. As protein: CASSQDSGESFSGNTIYF.

V usage is TRBV12-2 and J usage is TRBJ2-7; the D segment call TRBD1 is taken from the table without a DNA check. TRBV12-2 has pseudogene status. The CDR3 has 16 amino acids. This CDR3 reads CASRLERGDSSYEQYF. CDR3 sequence (DNA): TGTGCAAGTCGCTTAGAAAGGGGGGACAGCTCCTACGAGCAGTACTTC.

The chain uses TRBV13 and TRBJ1-2; maybe TRBD1 (6 bases). The CDR3 consists of 16 residues. V was pared by 5 bases and J by 4 bases, with 20 bases between. CDR1 and CDR2 (germline): PRHDT, FYEKMQ (reference sequence). This CDR3 reads CASSPPFWTATYGYTF. The CDR3 region has the DNA TGTGCCAGCAGCCCTCCGTTTTGGACAGCGACCTATGGCTACACCTTC.

This sequence joins TRBV7-2 and TRBJ2-7, with D perhaps matching TRBD2 (6 bases). This CDR3 is 14 amino acids long. The V and J ends lost 5 bases and 6 bases respectively, with 17 bases between them. Germline V gene sequence: CDR1 SGHTA, CDR2 FQGNSA. Here the CDR3 reads CASSRSGRSVEQYF. Here the CDR3 DNA reads TGTGCCAGCAGCCGTAGCGGACGGTCTGTCGAGCAGTACTTC.

The chain recombines TRBV18 with TRBJ1-3; a weak D match, TRBD1 (5 bases). There are 16 residues in the CDR3. The germline V and J ends were trimmed by 2 bases and 0 bases, with 11 bases remaining between them. Germline-derived CDR1 and CDR2 are KGHSH and LQKENI. CDR3 bases: TGTGCCAGCTCACCATGGGGCAGCAGCTCTGGAAACACCATATATTTT. It encodes CASSPWGSSSGNTIYF.

This rearrangement joins TRBV6-1 to TRBJ1-2; maybe TRBD1 (5 bases). The V and J ends lost 7 bases and 4 bases respectively, with 13 bases between them. The CDR3 is 13 amino acids. Germline V gives CDR1 MNHNS, CDR2 SASEGT. The CDR3 sequence: CASTQTGTYGYTF. CDR3 nucleotide sequence: TGTGCCAGCACCCAAACCGGGACCTATGGCTACACCTTC.

This clone was counted between two and nine times. The V and J genes are TRBV7-9 and TRBJ1-5; TRBD1 matches 7 bases. J gave up 3 bases and V 5 bases, and 4 bases lay outside the gene matches. The length of the CDR3 is 14 residues. Germline V gives CDR1 SEHNR, CDR2 FQNEAQ (reference sequence). CDR3 sequence reads: CASSETGANQPQHF. As DNA, the CDR3 is TGTGCCAGCAGCGAAACAGGGGCCAATCAGCCCCAGCATTTT.

The chain combines TRBV5-1 with TRBJ2-6, with TRBD1 identical over 10 bases. Per germline, CDR1 SGHRS and CDR2 YFSETQ. There are 18 residues in the CDR3. V shed 3 bases, J shed 3 bases, and the junction held 9 bases outside the gene matches. CDR3 in DNA: TGCGCCAGCAGCTCCCGGACAGGGGGTGAATTTGGGGCCAACGTCCTGACTTTC. Protein: CASSSRTGGEFGANVLTF.

The count of this clone is one. The V and J genes are TRBV6-5 and TRBJ1-5; D gene unclear. The germline V gene encodes CDR1 MNHEY and CDR2 SVGAGI. V was clipped by 7 bases and J by 2 bases, with 12 bases between them. The CDR3 has 14 residues. The CDR3 sequence is CASKNSAGNQPQHF. CDR3 nucleotides: TGTGCCAGCAAAAACTCTGCGGGCAATCAGCCCCAGCATTTT.

This clone came up once. The genes are TRBV7-2 and TRBJ2-7, with TRBD1 identical over 9 bases. This CDR3 is 15 amino acids long. CDR1 SGHTA and CDR2 FQGNSA come from the germline V gene. Unmatched junction bases numbered 6, after V lost 5 bases and J lost 1 base. The CDR3 sequence: CASSGPGQGSYEQYF. In DNA form, the CDR3 reads TGTGCCAGCAGCGGACCGGGACAGGGTTCCTACGAGCAGTACTTC.

J is TRBJ1-1 and V is TRBV18; TRBD1 might be the D (6 bases). This CDR3 is 14 amino acids long. Germline V lookup: CDR1 KGHSH, CDR2 LQKENI. Between the trimmed V and J ends, which lost 6 bases and 4 bases, there was a span of 15 bases. Here the CDR3 reads CASSEAGGVTEAFF. CDR3 DNA sequence: TGTGCCAGCTCGGAGGCGGGGGGCGTCACTGAAGCTTTCTTT.

This chain joins TRBV19 and TRBJ1-2, with no clear D. The CDR3 spans 12 residues. CDR1 and CDR2 from the germline V gene are LNHDA and SQIVND (reference sequence). The V and J ends lost 4 bases and 1 base respectively, with 4 bases between them. Written as DNA, the CDR3 is TGTGCCAGTAGTAGGGATAACTATGGCTACACCTTC. It yields the protein CASSRDNYGYTF.

This clone was recorded a few times. This chain links TRBV21-1 with TRBJ1-1; the table assigns TRBD1, which was not confirmed against the DNA. TRBV21-1 is given as a pseudogene. The CDR3 is made up of 15 amino acids. CDR3 sequence reads: CASSNGKQGNTEAFF. The CDR3 DNA sequence: TGTGCCAGCAGCAATGGGAAACAGGGGAACACTGAAGCTTTCTTT.